This record concerns one T cell receptor (beta chain) sequence. In the same sample, other DNA sequences code for this CDR3. The CDR3 loop spans 12 amino acids. The V and J ends lost 0 bases and 6 bases respectively, with 6 bases between them. Per germline, CDR1 SGHRS and CDR2 YFSETQ. This specimen belongs to a study of shared clonotypes between healthy human individuals. Some 30,000 T cell genomes (approximately 0.2 ug DNA) went into each sorted-subset replicate. The repertoire was sequenced with immunoSEQ multiplex PCR; TCRdb's copy has only in-frame clones and lacks some. The sample yields about 2.4 million clones, over 85% seen once.

Material for sequencing was naive CD4+ T cells from PBMCs. The subset here: CD45RA+ positively selected. V gene TRBV5-1 combines with J gene TRBJ1-1; weak D call: TRBD1 (5 bases). This TCR was sampled from a man aged 18 to 30 in good health. Some clones in this sample may be carry-over from other donors' samples. The CDR3 coding sequence is TGCGCCAGCAGCTTGGAGGGGTCTGAAGCTTTCTTT. Translating it yields CASSLEGSEAFF.